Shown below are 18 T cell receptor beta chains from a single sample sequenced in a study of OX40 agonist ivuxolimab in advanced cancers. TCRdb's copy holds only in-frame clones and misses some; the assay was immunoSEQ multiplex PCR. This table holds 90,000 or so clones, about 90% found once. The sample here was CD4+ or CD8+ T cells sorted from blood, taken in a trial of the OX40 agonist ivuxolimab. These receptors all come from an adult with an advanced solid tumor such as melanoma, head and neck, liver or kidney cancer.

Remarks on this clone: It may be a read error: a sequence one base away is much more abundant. In nucleotides, the CDR3 is TGTGCCATCAGCCAAGGGGATCCTGAAGCTTTCTTT. Translation: CAISQGDPEAFF. The V and J genes are TRBV10-3 and TRBJ1-1; TRBD1 is a possible D gene (5 bases). Trimming removed 6 bases from V and 6 bases from J, with 11 bases in between. Germline assignment: CDR1 ENHRY and CDR2 SYGVKD. CDR3 length: 12 amino acids.

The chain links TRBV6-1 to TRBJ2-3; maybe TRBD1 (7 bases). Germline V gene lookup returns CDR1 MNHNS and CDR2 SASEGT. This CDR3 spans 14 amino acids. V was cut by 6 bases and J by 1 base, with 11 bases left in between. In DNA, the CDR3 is TGTGCCAGCAGACCCAGGGGGGGCACAGATACGCAGTATTTT. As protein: CASRPRGGTDTQYF.

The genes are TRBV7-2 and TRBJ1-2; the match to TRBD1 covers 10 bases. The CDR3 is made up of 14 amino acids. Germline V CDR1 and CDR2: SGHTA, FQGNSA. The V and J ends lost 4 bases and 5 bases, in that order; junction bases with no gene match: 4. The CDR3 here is CASSSLDRGYGYTF. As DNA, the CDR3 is TGTGCCAGCAGCTCTCTGGACAGGGGGTATGGCTACACCTTC.

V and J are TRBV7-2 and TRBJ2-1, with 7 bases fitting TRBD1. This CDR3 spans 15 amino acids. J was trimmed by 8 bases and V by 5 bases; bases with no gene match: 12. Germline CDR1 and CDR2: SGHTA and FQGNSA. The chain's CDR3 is CASSPLGDRVDEQFF. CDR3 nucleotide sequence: TGTGCCAGCAGCCCCCTTGGTGACAGGGTGGATGAGCAGTTCTTC.

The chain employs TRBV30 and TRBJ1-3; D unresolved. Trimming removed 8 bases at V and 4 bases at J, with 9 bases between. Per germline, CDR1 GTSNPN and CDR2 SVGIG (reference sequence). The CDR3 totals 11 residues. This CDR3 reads CASGPGNTIYF. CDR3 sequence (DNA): TGTGCCAGCGGACCGGGAAACACCATATATTTT.

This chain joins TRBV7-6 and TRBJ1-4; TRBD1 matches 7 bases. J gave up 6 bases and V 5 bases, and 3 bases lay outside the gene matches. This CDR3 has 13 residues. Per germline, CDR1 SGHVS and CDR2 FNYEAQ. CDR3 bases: TGTGCCAGCAGCCCGACAGGGTATGAAAAACTGTTTTTT. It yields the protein CASSPTGYEKLFF.

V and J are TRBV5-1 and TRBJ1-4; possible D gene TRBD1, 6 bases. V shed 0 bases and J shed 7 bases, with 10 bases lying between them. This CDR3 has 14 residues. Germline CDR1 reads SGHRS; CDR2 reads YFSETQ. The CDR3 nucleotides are TGCGCCAGCAGCTTGGGGACAGAAGGTGAAAAACTGTTTTTT. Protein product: CASSLGTEGEKLFF.

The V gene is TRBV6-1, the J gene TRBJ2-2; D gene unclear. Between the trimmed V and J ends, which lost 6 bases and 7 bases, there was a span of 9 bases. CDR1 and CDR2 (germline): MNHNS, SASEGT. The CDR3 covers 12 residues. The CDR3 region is CASRGNDGELFF. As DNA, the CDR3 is TGTGCCAGCAGGGGTAATGACGGGGAGCTGTTTTTT.

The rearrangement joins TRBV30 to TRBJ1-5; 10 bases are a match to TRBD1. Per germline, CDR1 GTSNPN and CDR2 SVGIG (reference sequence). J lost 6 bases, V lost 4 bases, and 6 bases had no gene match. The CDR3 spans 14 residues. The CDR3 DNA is TGTGCCTGGACAAAGGGACAGGGGATTCAGCCCCAGCATTTT. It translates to CAWTKGQGIQPQHF.

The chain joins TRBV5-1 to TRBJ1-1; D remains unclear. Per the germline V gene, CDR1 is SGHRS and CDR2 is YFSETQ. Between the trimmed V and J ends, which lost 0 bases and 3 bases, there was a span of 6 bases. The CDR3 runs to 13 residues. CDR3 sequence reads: CASSLGRDTEAFF. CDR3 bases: TGCGCCAGCAGCTTGGGAAGGGACACTGAAGCTTTCTTT.

The CDR3 DNA reads TGTGCCAGCAGTCGGGACAGGTCCTACAATGAGCAGTTCTTC. Translation gives CASSRDRSYNEQFF. The gene calls are TRBV6-4 and TRBJ2-1, with TRBD1 matching 8 bases. Germline lookup yields CDR1 MRHNA and CDR2 SNTAGT. The CDR3 runs to 14 residues. V lost 5 bases and J lost 1; bases outside the gene matches: 1.

The chain's CDR3 is CASSELAGRYEQYV. The CDR3 nucleotides are TGTGCCAGCAGTGAGCTAGCGGGACGATACGAGCAGTACGTC. The V and J genes are TRBV2 and TRBJ2-7, with TRBD2 matching 9 bases. The germline V gene encodes CDR1 SNHLY and CDR2 FYNNEI. The V gene end was trimmed by 3 bases and the J gene end by 4 bases; junction bases not matched to a gene: 4. The CDR3 runs to 14 residues.

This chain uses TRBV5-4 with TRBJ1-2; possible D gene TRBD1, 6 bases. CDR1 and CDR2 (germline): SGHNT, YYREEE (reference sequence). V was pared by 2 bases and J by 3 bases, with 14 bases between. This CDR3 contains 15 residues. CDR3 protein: CASSLPQAGDYGYTF. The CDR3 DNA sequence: TGTGCCAGCAGCTTACCCCAGGCAGGGGACTATGGCTACACCTTC.

The CDR3 loop is CAWSRTGSYEQYV. The CDR3 nucleotides read TGTGCCTGGAGTCGGACGGGGTCCTACGAGCAGTACGTC. The V and J genes are TRBV30 and TRBJ2-7, with D possibly matching TRBD2 (5 bases). The CDR3 loop spans 13 amino acids. The V end was cut by 2 bases, the J end by 1 base, with 9 bases between. CDR1 GTSNPN and CDR2 SVGIG come from the germline V gene (reference sequence).

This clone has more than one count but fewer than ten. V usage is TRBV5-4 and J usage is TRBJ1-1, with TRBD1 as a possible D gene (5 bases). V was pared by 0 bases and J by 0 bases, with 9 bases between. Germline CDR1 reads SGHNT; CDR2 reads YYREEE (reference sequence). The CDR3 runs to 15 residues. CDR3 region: CASSLAVGVNTEAFF. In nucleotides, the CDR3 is TGTGCCAGCAGCTTGGCCGTGGGGGTGAACACTGAAGCTTTCTTT.

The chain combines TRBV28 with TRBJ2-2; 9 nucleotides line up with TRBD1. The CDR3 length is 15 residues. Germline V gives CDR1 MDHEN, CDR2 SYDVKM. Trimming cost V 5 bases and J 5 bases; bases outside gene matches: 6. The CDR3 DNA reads TGTGCCAGCAGTCCCGACAGGGGGTGGACCGGGGAGCTGTTTTTT. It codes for CASSPDRGWTGELFF.

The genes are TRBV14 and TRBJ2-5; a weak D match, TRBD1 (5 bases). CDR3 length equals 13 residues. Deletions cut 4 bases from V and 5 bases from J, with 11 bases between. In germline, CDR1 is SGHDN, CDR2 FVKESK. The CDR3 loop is CASSRGHYETQYF. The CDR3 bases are TGTGCCAGCAGCCGAGGACATTACGAGACCCAGTACTTC.

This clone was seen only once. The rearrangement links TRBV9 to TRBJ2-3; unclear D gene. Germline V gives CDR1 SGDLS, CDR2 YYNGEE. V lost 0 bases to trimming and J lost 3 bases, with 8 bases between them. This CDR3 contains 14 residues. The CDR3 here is CASSVDQWTDTQYF. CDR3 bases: TGTGCCAGCAGCGTAGATCAATGGACAGATACGCAGTATTTT.